The source of this T cell receptor beta chain is a study of cytomegalovirus exposure and HLA in healthy donors. PCR involved 60 Vbeta and 13 Jbeta primers. The repertoire was sequenced with immunoSEQ multiplex PCR; TCRdb's copy has only in-frame clones and lacks some. The sample has 180,000 or so clones; 77% are singletons. CDR1 and CDR2 (germline): SGHNT, YYREEE (reference sequence). Trimming left V 0 bases short and J 4 bases short, with 5 bases between. CDR3 length equals 13 residues. Sequenced: PBMCs. This TCR was recovered from a man aged 18 to 30 in good health and CMV-seronegative. V is TRBV5-4 and J is TRBJ1-5; D remains unclear. The DNA for the CDR3 is TGTGCCAGCAGCTTGGAACTAAATCAGCCCCAGCATTTT. Protein product: CASSLELNQPQHF.